Following are 16 T cell receptor beta chains from one sample sequenced in a study of cytomegalovirus exposure and HLA in healthy donors. The PCR ran on 60 Vbeta and 13 Jbeta primers. Data came from immunoSEQ multiplex PCR; TCRdb stores just in-frame clones and leaves some out. Among roughly 150,000 clones listed, 75% to 90% were seen once. Sequencing was performed on PBMCs. These receptors all come from a girl under 10 years old in good health and CMV-seropositive.

This clone has a single count. The chain employs TRBV6-5 and TRBJ1-5; weak D call: TRBD1 (6 bases). CDR3 length: 14 residues. The germline V gene has CDR1 MNHEY and CDR2 SVGAGI. V was cut by 5 bases and J by 4 bases, with 12 bases left in between. CDR3 amino acids: CASSDPGVNQPQHF. The CDR3 DNA is TGTGCCAGCAGTGACCCAGGGGTAAATCAGCCCCAGCATTTT.

This chain connects TRBV6-6 to TRBJ2-1, with 7 bases identical to TRBD1. The CDR3 sequence is 13 residues long. Germline V gives CDR1 MNHNY, CDR2 SVGAGI (reference sequence). Unmatched junction bases numbered 7, after V lost 8 bases and J lost 6 bases. The CDR3, as DNA: TGTGCCAGCGACATGGGACAGTTCAATGAGCAGTTCTTC. Amino acid sequence: CASDMGQFNEQFF.

V gene TRBV6-1 combines with J gene TRBJ2-7, with 8 nucleotides matching TRBD1. CDR3 length equals 15 residues. Germline CDR1 MNHNS, CDR2 SASEGT. V was pared by 2 bases and J by 3 bases, with 6 bases of the junction left unmatched. CDR3 sequence reads: CASSELLGQDYEQYF. The CDR3 nucleotides read TGTGCCAGCAGTGAATTATTGGGACAGGACTACGAGCAGTACTTC.

V and J are TRBV28 and TRBJ2-1; TRBD2 matches at 9 bases. CDR3 length: 15 residues. V lost 8 bases and J lost 6; bases outside the gene matches: 11. Germline CDR1 MDHEN, CDR2 SYDVKM. In DNA form, the CDR3 reads TGTGCCAGCGCCGAGCCGGGACTAGCCTCCAATGAGCAGTTCTTC. This gives the protein CASAEPGLASNEQFF.

V and J are TRBV27 and TRBJ1-2; D remains unclear. This CDR3 has 13 residues. Germline V gene sequence: CDR1 MNHEY, CDR2 SMNVEV (reference sequence). Trimming took 10 bases from V and 1 from J, leaving 13 bases between them. DNA of the CDR3: TGTGCCACCGGGATGAAGATTAACTATGGCTACACCTTC. Translating gives CATGMKINYGYTF.

This clone was observed a handful of times. The chain joins TRBV6-1 to TRBJ1-1; D is unclear. Per the germline V gene, CDR1 is MNHNS and CDR2 is SASEGT. V shed 6 bases and J shed 0 bases, with 11 bases lying between them. This CDR3 has 14 amino acids. The CDR3 DNA sequence: TGTGCCAGCAGAGCTCTTACAGTGAACACTGAAGCTTTCTTT. It yields the protein CASRALTVNTEAFF.

This clone appeared a single time. CDR3 bases: TGTGCCAGCAGCTTGGCCTTAAACAGGGTCTCCGGGGAGCTGTTTTTT. This sequence encodes CASSLALNRVSGELFF. This chain connects TRBV5-6 to TRBJ2-2; D might be TRBD1 (6 bases). V lost 0 bases, J lost 6 bases, and 15 bases lay in between. CDR3 length: 16 amino acids. In germline, CDR1 is SGHDT, CDR2 YYEEEE.

The chain combines TRBV6-1 with TRBJ2-1; 11 nucleotides align to TRBD2. Germline CDR1 reads MNHNS; CDR2 reads SASEGT. The trim removed 3 bases at V and 6 bases at J, leaving 4 bases unmatched. The CDR3 spans 15 residues. The chain's CDR3 is CASSDLAGGLNEQFF. CDR3 nucleotides: TGTGCCAGCAGTGACTTAGCGGGAGGGCTCAATGAGCAGTTCTTC.

The chain carries TRBV2 and TRBJ2-2; 9 nucleotides agree with TRBD1. Germline V gene sequence: CDR1 SNHLY, CDR2 FYNNEI. The CDR3 is 15 residues long. The junction had 10 bases not matched to a gene; V was cut back by 6 bases and J by 8 bases. The CDR3 protein is CASSYVQGARGELFF. The CDR3 DNA follows: TGTGCCAGCAGCTATGTACAGGGGGCTCGAGGGGAGCTGTTTTTT.

J is TRBJ2-1 and V is TRBV4-1, with 12 bases that match TRBD2. V gave up 4 bases and J gave up 8 bases; unmatched junction bases: 6. Germline-derived CDR1 and CDR2 are MGHRA and YSYEKL. The CDR3 runs 15 residues. The CDR3, as DNA: TGCGCCAGCAGCCGGGAGACTAGCGGGAGCTATGAGCAGTTCTTC. As protein: CASSRETSGSYEQFF.

The chain carries TRBV27 and TRBJ1-1; 8 nucleotides line up with TRBD1. Germline CDR1 and CDR2: MNHEY and SMNVEV (reference sequence). Unmatched junction bases numbered 2, after V lost 1 base and J lost 7 bases. The CDR3 extends over 13 amino acids. CDR3 nucleotide sequence: TGTGCCAGCAGTTTATATGGACAGGGTGAAGCTTTCTTT. Translated, it gives CASSLYGQGEAFF.

The V and J genes are TRBV5-1 and TRBJ2-3; possible D gene TRBD2, 6 bases. The CDR3 consists of 16 residues. Germline V gene data show CDR1 as SGHRS and CDR2 as YFSETQ. The V and J ends lost 2 bases and 3 bases respectively, with 16 bases between them. CDR3 protein: CASSLRQGGGTDTQYF. CDR3 sequence (DNA): TGCGCCAGCAGCTTACGCCAGGGTGGAGGGACAGATACGCAGTATTTT.

CDR3 DNA sequence: TGTGCCAGTAGTCTACAGGGGGCGCCTTACAATGAGCAGTTCTTC. Its protein product is CASSLQGAPYNEQFF. The rearrangement joins TRBV19 to TRBJ2-1, with 9 bases that match TRBD1. The CDR3 is 15 residues long. CDR1 and CDR2 (germline): LNHDA, SQIVND (reference sequence). V gave up 5 bases and J gave up 4 bases; unmatched junction bases: 6. The variable domain in full, completed from reference TRBV19 and TRBJ2-1, reads DGGITQSPKYLFRKEGQNVTLSCEQNLNHDAMYWYRQDPGQGLRLIYYSQIVNDFQKGDIAEGYSVSREKKESFPLTVTSAQKNPTAFYLCASSLQGAPYNEQFFGPGTRLTVL.

In its sample, this clone was seen a few times. CDR3 in amino acids: CASSFRLAGHETQYF. CDR3 DNA: TGCGCCAGCAGCTTTCGACTAGCGGGGCATGAGACCCAGTACTTC. The chain combines TRBV5-1 with TRBJ2-5, with 11 bases lining up with TRBD2. This CDR3 is built from 15 residues. V was pared by 2 bases and J by 5 bases, with 5 bases of the junction left unmatched. From germline, CDR1 is SGHRS and CDR2 YFSETQ.

The chain couples TRBV4-1 to TRBJ1-5, with D uncertain. The CDR3 length is 15 residues. Germline V gives CDR1 MGHRA, CDR2 YSYEKL. The germline V and J ends were trimmed by 4 bases and 6 bases, with 16 bases remaining between them. The CDR3 DNA follows: TGCGCCAGCAGCCGTTCATCCGGAGATCTTCAGCCCCAGCATTTT. This translates into CASSRSSGDLQPQHF.

This sequence joins TRBV19 and TRBJ2-1; the match to TRBD1 covers 7 bases. Trimming at V came to 4 bases and at J to 3 bases, leaving 3 bases not matched to a gene. The germline CDR1 and CDR2 sequences are LNHDA and SQIVND (reference sequence). The CDR3 extends over 14 amino acids. This chain's CDR3 is CASSTWDSYNEQFF. The CDR3 DNA follows: TGTGCCAGTAGTACCTGGGACAGCTACAATGAGCAGTTCTTC.